The 15 T cell receptor beta chains below all came from one sample that was sequenced in a study of shared clonotypes between healthy human individuals. Sequenced by immunoSEQ multiplex PCR; TCRdb stores in-frame clones only, minus some. The data hold approximately 2.5 million clones, with 90% to 95% observed a single time. The material sequenced was naive CD4+ T cells from PBMCs. The subset: CD45RA+ positively selected. The receptors shown here come from a man younger than 30 in good health. Some clones in this sample may be carry-over from other donors' samples.

The gene calls are TRBV28 and TRBJ2-1; the D call may be TRBD1 or TRBD2 (5 bases each). The germline CDR1 and CDR2 sequences are MDHEN and SYDVKM. The CDR3 extends over 15 amino acids. Trimming pared 5 bases from V and 2 bases from J, leaving 13 bases between. This chain's CDR3 is CASSATGTPYNEQFF. Here the CDR3 DNA reads TGTGCCAGCAGTGCCACCGGGACCCCCTACAATGAGCAGTTCTTC.

The chain uses TRBV12-5 and TRBJ2-1; D is possibly TRBD2 (5 bases). CDR1 is LGHNT, CDR2 FRNRAP, per germline. This CDR3 has 14 residues. The V gene lost 0 bases and the J gene lost 10 bases, with 13 bases spanning the gap. The CDR3 protein is CASGLVGGPGEQFF. The CDR3 DNA sequence: TGTGCTAGTGGTTTGGTAGGTGGGCCGGGAGAGCAGTTCTTC.

The CDR3 protein is CASRGVGTLQYF. For the CDR3, the DNA is TGTGCCAGCAGAGGAGTCGGGACACTACAGTACTTC. The chain is built from TRBV2 and TRBJ2-7, with D tentatively TRBD1 (6 bases). The germline V gene has CDR1 SNHLY and CDR2 FYNNEI. Trimming removed 6 bases from V and 10 bases from J, with 16 bases in between. This CDR3 is 12 amino acids long.

The rearrangement uses TRBV9 and TRBJ2-1; 9 bases agree with TRBD2. V was clipped by 7 bases and J by 2 bases; unmatched bases: 16. CDR3 length: 18 amino acids. The germline V gene encodes CDR1 SGDLS and CDR2 YYNGEE. The DNA for the CDR3 is TGTGCCAGCTCCCTCTTTTCTAGCGGGATCTACACCTACAATGAGCAGTTCTTC. Protein: CASSLFSSGIYTYNEQFF. The variable domain in full, completed from reference TRBV9 and TRBJ2-1, reads DSGVTQTPKHLITATGQRVTLRCSPRSGDLSVYWYQQSLDQGLQFLIQYYNGEERAKGNILERFSAQQFPDLHSELNLSSLELGDSALYFCASSLFSSGIYTYNEQFFGPGTRLTVL.

V and J are TRBV6-5 and TRBJ2-7; TRBD2 matches 7 bases. The germline V gene encodes CDR1 MNHEY and CDR2 SVGAGI. V was pared by 0 bases and J by 0 bases, with 5 bases of the junction left unmatched. CDR3 size: 16 residues. The CDR3 reads CASSYSLAESSYEQYF. As DNA, the CDR3 is TGTGCCAGCAGTTACTCCCTAGCGGAGAGCTCCTACGAGCAGTACTTC.

The chain links TRBV6-4 to TRBJ1-3, with D perhaps matching TRBD1 (5 bases). The length of the CDR3 is 16 residues. Germline V lookup: CDR1 MRHNA, CDR2 SNTAGT. The V gene lost 0 bases and the J gene lost 0 bases, with 9 bases spanning the gap. In DNA form, the CDR3 reads TGTGCCAGCAGTGACTCGGGGGGGGTCTCTGGAAACACCATATATTTT. This sequence encodes CASSDSGGVSGNTIYF.

The rearrangement links TRBV5-4 to TRBJ2-5, with a possible D match to TRBD1 (5 bases). There are 16 residues in the CDR3. The germline V and J ends were trimmed by 0 bases and 3 bases, with 15 bases remaining between them. The germline V gene has CDR1 SGHNT and CDR2 YYREEE (reference sequence). The CDR3 protein is CASSLGGRAEKETQYF. DNA of the CDR3: TGTGCCAGCAGCTTGGGGGGCAGGGCTGAGAAAGAGACCCAGTACTTC.

The chain carries TRBV19 and TRBJ2-1; tentative D call: TRBD2 (6 bases). Trimming shortened V by 6 bases and J by 15 bases, and 21 bases separated the two germline ends. This CDR3 spans 13 amino acids. Germline V lookup: CDR1 LNHDA, CDR2 SQIVND (reference sequence). The CDR3 nucleotides read TGTGCCAGTAGCCCCCTCTCCCGGGACTCGCGGTTCTTC. Its translation: CASSPLSRDSRFF.

The chain couples TRBV19 to TRBJ1-1; the D gene is possibly TRBD1 (5 bases). The V and J ends lost 6 bases and 5 bases respectively, with 22 bases between them. CDR1 and CDR2 (germline): LNHDA, SQIVND (reference sequence). The CDR3 consists of 16 residues. The DNA for the CDR3 is TGTGCCAGTAGCCGTCGGGGAGGGGCAGGTCAGACTGAAGCTTTCTTT. It encodes CASSRRGGAGQTEAFF.

This chain joins TRBV9 and TRBJ2-1; possibly TRBD2 for D (5 bases). Germline V gene lookup returns CDR1 SGDLS and CDR2 YYNGEE. V was cut by 0 bases and J by 8 bases, with 15 bases left in between. This CDR3 comprises 15 residues. The CDR3 reads CASSVEGGRRDEQFF. The CDR3 nucleotides read TGTGCCAGCAGCGTAGAAGGAGGTAGGCGCGATGAGCAGTTCTTC.

The genes are TRBV6-6 and TRBJ1-3, with TRBD1 as a possible D gene (6 bases). CDR3 length: 16 residues. Germline V gene lookup returns CDR1 MNHNY and CDR2 SVGAGI (reference sequence). Trimming took off 3 bases at V and 2 bases at J, with 14 bases between the two ends. The CDR3 nucleotides are TGTGCCAGCAGTTATTCCCGGACAGAAACTGGAAACACCATATATTTT. It translates to CASSYSRTETGNTIYF.

V gene TRBV7-2 combines with J gene TRBJ2-2, with 9 bases aligning to TRBD2. The CDR3 loop spans 16 amino acids. The germline V gene encodes CDR1 SGHTA and CDR2 FQGNSA. Trimming cost V 3 bases and J 4 bases; bases outside gene matches: 6. CDR3 nucleotide sequence: TGTGCCAGCAGCTTGCTAGCGGGGCGAAGCACCGGGGAGCTGTTTTTT. Its translation is CASSLLAGRSTGELFF. Complete variable domain (other parts from reference TRBV7-2 and TRBJ2-2): GAGVSQSPSNKVTEKGKDVELRCDPISGHTALYWYRQSLGQGLEFLIYFQGNSAPDKSGLPSDRFSAERTGGSVSTLTIQRTQQEDSAVYLCASSLLAGRSTGELFFGEGSRLTVL.

The rearrangement joins TRBV19 to TRBJ2-3; 7 bases match TRBD1. The CDR3 covers 16 residues. Germline V gene sequence: CDR1 LNHDA, CDR2 SQIVND (reference sequence). Losses at the gene ends were 7 bases for V and 2 bases for J; bases not matched to a gene: 12. The CDR3 protein is CASTRRGPLNTDTQYF. In DNA, the CDR3 is TGTGCCAGTACCAGAAGGGGGCCCCTAAACACAGATACGCAGTATTTT.

The chain has TRBV20-1 and TRBJ2-3, with D perhaps TRBD1 (6 bases). From germline, CDR1 is DFQATT and CDR2 SNEGSKA (reference sequence). The CDR3 covers 11 residues. Trimming cost V 4 bases and J 6 bases, with 8 bases left between them. The CDR3 here is CSAKRGDTQYF. CDR3 DNA sequence: TGCAGTGCTAAAAGGGGGGATACGCAGTATTTT.

The chain is built from TRBV11-3 and TRBJ2-7; the match to TRBD2 covers 12 bases. V was clipped by 2 bases and J by 6 bases; unmatched bases: 2. CDR3 length: 14 amino acids. CDR1 and CDR2 from the germline V gene are SGHNT and YENEEA. DNA for the CDR3: TGTGCCAGCAGCTTATCTAGCGGGAGGGCCGAGCAGTACTTC. Translating gives CASSLSSGRAEQYF. Together with reference TRBV11-3 and TRBJ2-7, the CDR3 gives the full variable domain: EAGVVQSPRYKIIEKKQPVAFWCNPISGHNTLYWYLQNLGQGPELLIRYENEEAVDDSQLPKDRFSAERLKGVDSTLKIQPAELGDSAVYLCASSLSSGRAEQYFGPGTRLTVT.